This record covers a single T cell receptor (beta chain). Its matching antigen is unknown. CDR3 length equals 16 residues. The germline gives CDR1 SGHTA, CDR2 FQGNSA. V lost 5 bases and J lost 5; bases outside the gene matches: 10. This specimen belongs to a study of T cell repertoires in cytomegalovirus infection. Looking at the study overall: Alongside well-studied HLA-B-restricted CMV epitopes, recently identified HLA-C-restricted CMV epitopes were also used.

Notes on the study in general: There were carriers of CMV plus the relevant HLA, and cumulative public TCR beta family frequency identified them. Dominant in the ex vivo response were TCR beta clonotypes restricted by HLA-C and specific for CMV.

TCRdb reprocessed the reads via MiXCR and lists one record per CDR3 protein. The repertoire has 650,000 to 900,000 distinct CDR3 sequences, 25% to 35% of them found once; the top ten carry approximately 14%. The receptor's source is a human donor in good health (CMV status not recorded). Some clones in this sample may be carry-over from other donors' samples. The chain is built from TRBV7-2 and TRBJ2-3; 10 bases are a match to TRBD2. Sequenced here: cultured CD8+ T cells from PBMCs, sampled from culture after CMV antigen stimulation. The CDR3 bases are TGTGCCAGCAGCCTCCTACTAGCGGGGACGGTAGATACGCAGTATTTT. It codes for CASSLLLAGTVDTQYF.